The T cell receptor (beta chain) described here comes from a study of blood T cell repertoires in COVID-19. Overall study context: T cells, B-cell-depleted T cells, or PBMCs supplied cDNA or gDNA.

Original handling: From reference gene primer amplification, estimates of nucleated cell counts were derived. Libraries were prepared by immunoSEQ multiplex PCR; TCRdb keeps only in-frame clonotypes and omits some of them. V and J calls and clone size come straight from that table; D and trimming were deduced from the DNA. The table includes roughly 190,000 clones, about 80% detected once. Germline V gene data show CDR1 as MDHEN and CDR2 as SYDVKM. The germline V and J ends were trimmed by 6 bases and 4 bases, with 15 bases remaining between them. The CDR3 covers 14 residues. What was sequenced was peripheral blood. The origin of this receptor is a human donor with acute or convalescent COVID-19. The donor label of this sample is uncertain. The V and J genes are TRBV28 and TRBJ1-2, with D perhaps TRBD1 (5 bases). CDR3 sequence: CASRDRGSTYGYTF. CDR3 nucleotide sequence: TGTGCCAGCAGAGACCGGGGGTCAACCTATGGCTACACCTTC.